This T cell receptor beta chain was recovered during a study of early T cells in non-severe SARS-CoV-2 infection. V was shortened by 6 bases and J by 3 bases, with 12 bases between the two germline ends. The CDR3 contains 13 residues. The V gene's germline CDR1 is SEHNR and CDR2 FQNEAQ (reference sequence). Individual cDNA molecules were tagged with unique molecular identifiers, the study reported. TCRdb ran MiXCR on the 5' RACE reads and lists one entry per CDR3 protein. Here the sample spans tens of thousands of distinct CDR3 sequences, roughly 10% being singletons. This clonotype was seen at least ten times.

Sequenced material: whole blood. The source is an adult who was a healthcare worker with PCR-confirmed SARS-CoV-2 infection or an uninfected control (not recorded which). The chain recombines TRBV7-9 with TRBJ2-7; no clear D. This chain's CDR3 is CASSSSFRYEQYF. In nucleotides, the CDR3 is TGTGCCAGCAGTTCCAGTTTTCGCTACGAGCAGTACTTC.